Listed here is a single T cell receptor (beta chain). Its specificity is unknown. The data derive from a study of PD-1 blockade in mismatch repair-deficient tumors. The wider study: Patients had around 11 mismatch repair-deficient cancer types, all previously treated and progressing. Notes on the study in general: After pembrolizumab, tumor-resident clones rose rapidly, then generally contracted before radiologic responses.

Assay: immunoSEQ multiplex PCR; the TCRdb copy retains only in-frame clones and omits some. The sample holds about 16,000 clones, roughly 84% seen once. The CDR3 length is 16 residues. Trimming cost V 2 bases and J 2 bases; bases outside gene matches: 3. Germline V gives CDR1 LNHDA, CDR2 SQIVND (reference sequence). Mismatch repair deficiency was confirmed in all patients, by PCR or immunohistochemistry. The TCR-sequenced patients were a few responders to pembrolizumab. This TCR was recovered from an adult with mismatch repair-deficient cancer. The chain is built from TRBV19 and TRBJ1-3; 10 bases map to TRBD1. Specimen: PBMCs, collected before pembrolizumab treatment. CDR3 coding DNA: TGTGCCAGTAGTATATCCGGGACAGGGGCTGGAAACACCATATATTTT. This codes for CASSISGTGAGNTIYF.